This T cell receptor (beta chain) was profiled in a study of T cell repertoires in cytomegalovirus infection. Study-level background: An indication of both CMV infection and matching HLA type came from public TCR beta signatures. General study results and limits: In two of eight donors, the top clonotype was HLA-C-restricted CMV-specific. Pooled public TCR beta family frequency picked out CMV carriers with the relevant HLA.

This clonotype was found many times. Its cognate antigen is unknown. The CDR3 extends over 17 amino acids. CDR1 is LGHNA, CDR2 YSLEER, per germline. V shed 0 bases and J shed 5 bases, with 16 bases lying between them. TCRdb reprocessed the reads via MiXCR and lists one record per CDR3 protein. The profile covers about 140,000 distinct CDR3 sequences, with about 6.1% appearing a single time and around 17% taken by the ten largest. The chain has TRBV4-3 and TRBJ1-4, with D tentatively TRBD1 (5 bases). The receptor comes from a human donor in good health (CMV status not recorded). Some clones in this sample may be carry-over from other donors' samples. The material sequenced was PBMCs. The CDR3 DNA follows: TGCGCCAGCAGCCAAGATCAAGGGGCCGAGGGAAATGAAAAACTGTTTTTT. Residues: CASSQDQGAEGNEKLFF.